Below, 5 T cell receptor beta chains from the same sample are listed, as sequenced in a study of blood T cell repertoires in COVID-19. Profiled with immunoSEQ multiplex PCR; TCRdb holds only in-frame clones, not every one. This sample carries roughly 160,000 clones, 70% to 90% of them seen once, and the ten largest clones take over 2%. The sample consisted of peripheral blood. The receptors shown here come from a woman aged 80 or older with COVID-19, enrolled during active disease.

The chain recombines TRBV28 with TRBJ2-7; possibly TRBD2 for D (6 bases). This CDR3 is built from 13 residues. Germline CDR1 reads MDHEN; CDR2 reads SYDVKM. Trimming shortened V by 6 bases and J by 4 bases, and 13 bases separated the two germline ends. The CDR3 protein is CASRTLGGYEQYF. The CDR3 region has the DNA TGTGCCAGCAGAACCTTGGGGGGTTACGAGCAGTACTTC.

The rearrangement uses TRBV28 and TRBJ1-1, with D uncertain. Deletions cut 8 bases from V and 8 bases from J, with 12 bases between. CDR1 MDHEN and CDR2 SYDVKM come from the germline V gene. This CDR3 comprises 11 residues. The CDR3 loop is CASGNAAEAFF. As DNA, the CDR3 is TGTGCCAGCGGCAATGCCGCCGAAGCTTTCTTT.

The chain joins TRBV4-2 to TRBJ2-7; the match to TRBD2 covers 15 bases. This CDR3 is built from 20 residues. The V gene's germline CDR1 is LGHNA and CDR2 YNFKEQ. Germline trimming cut 0 bases from V and 2 bases from J; bases unmatched to any gene: 11. In DNA, the CDR3 is TGTGCCAGCAGCCAAGAAGACCCTAGGACTAGCGGGAGGGGGCCCTACGAGCAGTACTTC. The encoded protein is CASSQEDPRTSGRGPYEQYF.

This clone was recorded a few times. The rearrangement joins TRBV11-2 to TRBJ1-1; tentative D call: TRBD1 (6 bases). Germline-derived CDR1 and CDR2 are SGHAT and FQNNGV. V was clipped by 8 bases and J by 4 bases, with 14 bases between them. The CDR3 loop spans 13 amino acids. The CDR3 DNA reads TGTGCCAGCGGGGGCCTCAGGGGCACTGAAGCTTTCTTT. Protein sequence: CASGGLRGTEAFF.

The table lists this clone with a count of one. The chain links TRBV18 to TRBJ1-1; D might be TRBD1 (5 bases). V was pared by 6 bases and J by 4 bases, with 12 bases between. Germline lookup yields CDR1 KGHSH and CDR2 LQKENI. CDR3 length: 13 residues. The DNA for the CDR3 is TGTGCCAGCTCCCCCGGTCAGGGCACTGAAGCTTTCTTT. It encodes CASSPGQGTEAFF.